Below, 9 T cell receptor beta chains from the same sample are listed, as sequenced in a study of T cell responses to AZD1222 COVID-19 vaccine. Sequenced by immunoSEQ multiplex PCR; TCRdb stores in-frame clones only, minus some. The table records 150,000 to 250,000 clones, approximately 93% of them present only once. The sequenced sample was peripheral blood, obtained 28 days after the second AZD1222 dose. These TCRs come from an adult who received the AZD1222 COVID-19 vaccine.

This clone was observed once. The rearrangement links TRBV6-2 or TRBV6-3 to TRBJ2-5; possibly TRBD1 or TRBD2 for D (6 bases each). Germline CDR1 reads MNHEY; CDR2 reads SVGEGT. This CDR3 is built from 13 residues. Trimming removed 5 bases at V and 5 bases at J, with 12 bases between. This CDR3 reads CASSNQGRETQYF. In DNA, the CDR3 is TGTGCCAGCAGTAACCAGGGGAGGGAGACCCAGTACTTC.

This clone appeared once. V usage is TRBV2 and J usage is TRBJ1-5, with D hard to call. Germline values: CDR1 SNHLY, CDR2 FYNNEI. This CDR3 has 12 amino acids. V was pared by 4 bases and J by 9 bases, with 10 bases between. CDR3 coding DNA: TGTGCCAGCAGTGTTTCCTCTCCGCCCCAGCATTTT. Amino acid sequence: CASSVSSPPQHF.

The rearrangement uses TRBV6-6 and TRBJ2-3; D gene uncertain. The germline V gene has CDR1 MNHNY and CDR2 SVGAGI (reference sequence). V was shortened by 5 bases and J by 8 bases, with 11 bases between the two germline ends. The CDR3 is made up of 12 amino acids. CDR3 nucleotide sequence: TGTGCCAGCAGTCCCCCCAGCGTTACGCAGTATTTT. Amino acids: CASSPPSVTQYF.

This rearrangement joins TRBV19 to TRBJ1-5; a possible D gene is TRBD1 (6 bases). Germline lookup yields CDR1 LNHDA and CDR2 SQIVND (reference sequence). The length of the CDR3 is 15 residues. The V end lost 2 bases, the J end lost 4 bases, and 12 bases lay between the germline ends. CDR3 loop: CASSIMGQGNQPQHF. The CDR3 bases are TGTGCCAGTAGTATAATGGGCCAGGGGAATCAGCCCCAGCATTTT.

The chain combines TRBV2 with TRBJ1-4, with D unclear. Looked up from germline, CDR1 is SNHLY and CDR2 is FYNNEI. V lost 6 bases, J lost 12 bases, and 14 bases lay in between. This CDR3 spans 12 amino acids. In nucleotides, the CDR3 is TGTGCCAGCAGGGAAAACAACAAGGAACTGTTTTTT. Protein: CASRENNKELFF.

This clone was observed once. J is TRBJ1-2 and V is TRBV3-1 (or the pseudogene TRBV3-2), with a weak D call TRBD1 (6 bases). The length of the CDR3 is 13 residues. Germline V lookup: CDR1 LGHDT, CDR2 YNNKEL (reference sequence). Trimming took 4 bases from V and 2 from J, leaving 8 bases between them. CDR3 protein: CASSRQANYGYTF. Here the CDR3 DNA reads TGTGCCAGCAGCCGACAGGCAAACTATGGCTACACCTTC.

The V gene is TRBV28, the J gene TRBJ1-2; 11 bases are a match to TRBD1. With 10 bases clipped from V and 8 bases from J, the junction kept 15 bases outside the gene matches. CDR3 length equals 15 residues. Germline lookup yields CDR1 MDHEN and CDR2 SYDVKM. This chain's CDR3 is CAMGDRGQGARGYTF. CDR3 in DNA: TGTGCCATGGGGGACCGTGGACAGGGGGCTCGGGGCTACACCTTC.

The V and J genes are TRBV18 and TRBJ2-7; weak D call: TRBD1 (5 bases). Deletions cut 1 base from V and 0 bases from J, with 16 bases between. The germline V gene encodes CDR1 KGHSH and CDR2 LQKENI. The CDR3 is 17 residues long. CDR3 sequence (DNA): TGTGCCAGCTCACCACAGGTGCAGGGATTCTCCTCCTACGAGCAGTACTTC. Translation: CASSPQVQGFSSYEQYF.

The gene calls are TRBV29-1 and TRBJ1-3; possible D gene TRBD1, 5 bases. This CDR3 region has 13 residues. V was cut by 4 bases and J by 0 bases, with 7 bases left in between. Germline V gives CDR1 SQVTM, CDR2 ANQGSEA. The CDR3 sequence is CSVGGASGNTIYF. The DNA of the CDR3 is TGCAGCGTTGGTGGGGCCTCTGGAAACACCATATATTTT.